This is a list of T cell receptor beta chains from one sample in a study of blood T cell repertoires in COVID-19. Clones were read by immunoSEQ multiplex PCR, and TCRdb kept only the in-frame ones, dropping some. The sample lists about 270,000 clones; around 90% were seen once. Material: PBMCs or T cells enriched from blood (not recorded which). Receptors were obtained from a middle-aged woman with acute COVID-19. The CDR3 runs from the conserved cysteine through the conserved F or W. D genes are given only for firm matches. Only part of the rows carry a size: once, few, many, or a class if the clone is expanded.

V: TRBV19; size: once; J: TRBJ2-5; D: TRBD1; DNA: TGTGCCAGTAGTAGGACGAGACAGGGAAAGACCCAGTACTTC; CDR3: CASSRTRQGKTQYF
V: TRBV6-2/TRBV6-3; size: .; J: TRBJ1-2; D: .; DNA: TGTGCCAGCAGTTCTGCTCCTGGACAGTTGGGAGATGGCTACACCTTC; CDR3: CASSSAPGQLGDGYTF
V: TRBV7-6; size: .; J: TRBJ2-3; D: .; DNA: TGTGCCAGCAGCTCCGGGAGAGGCACAGATACGCAGTATTTT; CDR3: CASSSGRGTDTQYF
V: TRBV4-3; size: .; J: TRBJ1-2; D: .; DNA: TGCGCCAGCAGCCAAGGGCACAGGGAAAAAAACTATGGCTACACCTTC; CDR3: CASSQGHREKNYGYTF
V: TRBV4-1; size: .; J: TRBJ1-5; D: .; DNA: TGCGCCAGCAGCCAAGGGGAACTAGGATATAGCAATCAGCCCCAGCATTTT; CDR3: CASSQGELGYSNQPQHF
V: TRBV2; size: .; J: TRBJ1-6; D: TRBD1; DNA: TGTGCCAGCAGTAGGACAGGGGGCGGGACCTATAATTCACCCCTCCACTTT; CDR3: CASSRTGGGTYNSPLHF
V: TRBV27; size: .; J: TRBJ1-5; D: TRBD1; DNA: TGTGCCAGCAGGGCCGGGACAGCGGGAGTGGGGCCCCAGCATTTT; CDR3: CASRAGTAGVGPQHF
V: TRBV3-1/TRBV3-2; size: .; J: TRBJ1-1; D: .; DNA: TGTGCCAGCAGCCAAGAGAGGTGGACTGAAGCTTTCTTT; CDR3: CASSQERWTEAFF
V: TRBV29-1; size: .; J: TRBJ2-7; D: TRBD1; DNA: TGCAGCGCGGGGACAGGGGGCAACGAGCAGTACTTC; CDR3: CSAGTGGNEQYF
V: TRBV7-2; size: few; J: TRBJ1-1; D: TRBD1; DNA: TGTGCCAGCAGCCTCCGGACAGGTCGGGGCACTGAAGCTTTCTTT; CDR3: CASSLRTGRGTEAFF
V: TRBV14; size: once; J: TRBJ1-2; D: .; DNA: TGTGCCAGCAGCCAAGCCGGTGTGTCCTATGGCTACACCTTC; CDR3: CASSQAGVSYGYTF
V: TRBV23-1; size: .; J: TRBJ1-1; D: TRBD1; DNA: TGCGCCGAGAGACAGGGGGTGAACACTGAAGCTTTCTTT; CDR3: CAERQGVNTEAFF
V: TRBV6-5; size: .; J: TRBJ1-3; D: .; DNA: TGTGCCAGCAGCAGAGAGGCTGGAAACACCATATATTTT; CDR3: CASSREAGNTIYF
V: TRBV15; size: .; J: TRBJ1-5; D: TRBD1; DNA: TGTGCCACCAGCAGAGAAGCGGCAGGGGGTTGGCCCCAGCATTTT; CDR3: CATSREAAGGWPQHF
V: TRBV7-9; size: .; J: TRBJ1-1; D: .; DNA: TGTGCCAGCAGTTTGCCCCCTCGGACTAGGGACACTGAAGCTTTCTTT; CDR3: CASSLPPRTRDTEAFF
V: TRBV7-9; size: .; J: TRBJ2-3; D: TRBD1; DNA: TGTGCCAGCAGCCCAGGGACAGGCACAGATACGCAGTATTTT; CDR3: CASSPGTGTDTQYF